The present entry profiles one T cell receptor (beta chain) with its context. Trimming pared 3 bases from V and 10 bases from J, leaving 16 bases between. This CDR3 is built from 14 residues. This entry is derived from a study of blood T cells in healthy people across ages. A second PCR of roughly 7 to 11 cycles used a sample-barcoded 5' primer and a J-beta primer mix. One entry per CDR3 protein results from TCRdb running MiXCR on the 5' RACE reads. The sample lists roughly 790,000 distinct CDR3 sequences; roughly 41% were seen once. The clonotype comes from an older woman in good health. This sequence joins TRBV12-3 or TRBV12-4 and TRBJ2-1, with D tentatively TRBD1 (7 bases). Sequenced material: blood. CDR3 amino acids: CASSLGRGVYEQFF. In DNA form, the CDR3 reads TGTGCCAGCAGTTTGGGCAGGGGGGTCTACGAGCAGTTCTTC.